This note documents a single TCR beta chain sequence. This clonotype was found many times. What this receptor recognizes is not known. Per-base quality was not reported, and no clone a single base away is much larger than it. Including cysteine and phenylalanine, the CDR3 has 14 amino acids. Just the 42-base CDR3 DNA is kept, in frame starting at base 1. In the germline V gene, CDR1 corresponds to SQVTM and CDR2 to ANQGSEA. Germline trimming: 5 bases from V, 4 bases from J; junction bases outside gene matches: 9. cDNA was synthesized by template-switch 5'RACE using a primer carrying a 10-nucleotide random unique molecular identifier by which each TCR transcript was tagged. Each sequencing run produced over 170 million TCR-beta sequences covering 15-18 subjects. Total RNA was extracted with the RNeasy kit. The KAPA Real-time Library Amplification kit was used to amplify TCR-beta VDJ regions with primers targeting the TCR constant region and the 5'RACE anchor. A first PCR added sample indexes and Illumina adaptors, and a second PCR then raised library yield. After Ampure bead purification, the TCR product of roughly 650 bp was size-selected on a 2% E-gel SizeSelection system. Before pooling, library quality was assessed on a Bioanalyzer, concentration was determined with Qubit, and library quantification was performed with the Kapa Library Quantification kit. An Illumina HiSeq 2500 was used to sequence the libraries paired-end at 2 x 150 bp. To increase sequence diversity, about 24-32% phiX was spiked into each library pool. The published analysis was carried out like this. The UMI-based MiGEC pipeline processed quality-filtered reads and removed over 85% of raw TCR sequences during error correction. IMGT germline references were used for aligning VDJ genes, and each clonotype was defined as a unique CDR3 amino acid sequence together with its V-J genes. VDJtools evaluated clonal expansion, Shannon diversity and CDR3 relatedness (CalcPairwiseDistances, ClusterSamples); CLCbio workbench built phylogenetic trees. Using coefficient-of-variation modelling across technical triplicates, the study counted a clone as expanded if it had at least 8 unique UMIs. TCRdb cleaned the public reads at Q25 with fastp, built clones with MiXCR and kept in-frame beta chains. Each CDR3 protein gets just one entry, which takes the most common genes and DNA from the rows behind it. The V and J calls were determined by TCRdb, not by the authors. The sample table records approximately 28,000 distinct CDR3 sequences; approximately 15% of these occur just once. The leading ten clones occupy 4.5% to 5% of the sample.

This record comes from a study of neurological immune-mediated disorders (dated by TCRdb to between 2018 and 2020). Looking at the study overall: Using UMI-based sequencing, the study compared peripheral blood TCR-beta repertoires from patients with HTLV-I-associated myelopathy (HAM/TSP), patients with multiple sclerosis, and healthy controls. The approximately 110 TCR-beta libraries included longitudinal samples, technical triplicates and paired sorted CD4+ and CD8+ T-cell subsets alongside PBMC samples. To precisely calculate how much the frequency of each individual clone varied, libraries were sequenced in technical triplicate. The cohort included about 70 subjects: approximately 15 with HAM/TSP, some 35 with multiple sclerosis, and roughly 20 healthy controls. General study outcomes and caveats: No identical CDR3 amino acid sequences were shared among expanded clones across subjects, suggesting private TCR-beta repertoires in all groups. The highest TCR clonal expansion was observed in HAM/TSP patients, whereas the lowest was observed in MS patients, even when compared with healthy controls.

Explained via the paper, the time point label denotes: technical triplicate 3. For sorted-subset TCR libraries, some 950,000 sorted CD4+ or CD8+ T cells were used. Peripheral blood was subjected to Ficoll-Hypaque density gradient centrifugation to isolate PBMCs, which were then cryopreserved in liquid nitrogen. Paired sorted CD4+ and CD8+ subsets came from healthy controls, HAM/TSP patients and MS patients. Sequenced input: CD4+ T cells from blood. The chain uses TRBV29-1 and TRBJ2-5, and 8 junctional nucleotides match TRBD2. This clonotype originated in a female donor with HTLV-1-associated myelopathy (HAM/TSP). The DNA is as follows: TGCAGCGTTACGGGGGGGGGCTTAGTAGAGACCCAGTACTTC. It translates as CSVTGGGLVETQYF.